This T cell receptor beta chain was identified in a study of shared clonotypes between healthy human individuals. The overall study: The study drew on a couple of women and a few men aged 18 to 49 as donors.

The authors split each subset's genomic DNA evenly across several immunoSEQ plates. Method: immunoSEQ multiplex PCR; TCRdb's copy keeps in-frame clones and lacks some. The sample holds approximately 100,000 clones; 55% to 70% are singletons and the top ten take 24%. CDR1 and CDR2 (germline): LNHDA, SQIVND (reference sequence). V lost 10 bases, J lost 0 bases, and 16 bases stayed unmatched. The CDR3 sequence is 18 residues long. The V and J genes are TRBV19 and TRBJ2-2; 8 bases match TRBD1. The TCR sequence derives from a woman in her thirties in good health. The sample was memory CD8+ T cells sorted from blood. Subset specified: CD45RO+ cells pooled with CCR7-negative TemRA cells. The CDR3 DNA sequence: TGTGCCACACCTACGGGGCAGGGGGCCCTTTCGAACACCGGGGAGCTGTTTTTT. The encoded protein is CATPTGQGALSNTGELFF.